The T cell receptor (beta chain) under discussion was sequenced for a study of T cell changes during pregnancy in multiple sclerosis. TCRdb's table, derived via immunoSEQ multiplex PCR, lists solely in-frame clones and lacks some. The repertoire includes about 89,000 clones, 94% of them detected once, and 0.7% to 1% sits in the top ten. Note on this clone: This sample also contains other DNA sequences that code for the same CDR3.

CDR3 length: 17 residues. Germline V gene data show CDR1 as SGHRS and CDR2 as YFSETQ. J gave up 1 base and V 3 bases, and 4 bases lay outside the gene matches. V is TRBV5-1 and J is TRBJ2-7; the match to TRBD2 covers 16 bases. This sample comprised peripheral blood, obtained in the third trimester of pregnancy. This receptor was taken from a female donor with multiple sclerosis, enrolled in a pregnancy study. The CDR3 coding sequence is TGCGCCAGCAGCTCCGGGACTAGCGGGAGGGTTTCCTACGAGCAGTACTTC. It is translated as CASSSGTSGRVSYEQYF.